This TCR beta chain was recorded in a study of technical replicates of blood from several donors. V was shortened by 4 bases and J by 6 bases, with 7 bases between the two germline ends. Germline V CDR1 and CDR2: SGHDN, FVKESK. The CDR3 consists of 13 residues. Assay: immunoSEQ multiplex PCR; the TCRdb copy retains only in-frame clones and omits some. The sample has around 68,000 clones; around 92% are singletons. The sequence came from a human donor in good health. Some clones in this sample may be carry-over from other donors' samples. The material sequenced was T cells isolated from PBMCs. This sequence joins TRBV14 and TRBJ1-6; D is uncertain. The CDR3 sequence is CASSLFLNSPLHF. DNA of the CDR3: TGTGCCAGCAGCCTTTTTCTTAATTCACCCCTCCACTTT. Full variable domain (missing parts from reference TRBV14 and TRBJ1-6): EAGVTQFPSHSVIEKGQTVTLRCDPISGHDNLYWYRRVMGKEIKFLLHFVKESKQDESGMPNNRFLAERTGGTYSTLKVQPAELEDSGVYFCASSLFLNSPLHFGNGTRLTVT.